This T cell receptor beta chain was sequenced for a study of T-cell reconstitution after alpha-beta-depleted transplantation in children. The study, taken as a whole, reports: By about two months after transplant, alpha-beta T cells reportedly arose from several hundred graft clones that had expanded. At the one-year point after transplant, T-cell counts and TCRbeta diversity were found to come mostly from T cells that had been newly produced.

Unique molecular identifiers were used to barcode this TCRbeta library. One entry per CDR3 protein results from TCRdb running MiXCR on the PCR reads. The table records about 110,000 distinct CDR3 sequences, 9% to 12% of them present only once. The sample holds a few counts of this clonotype. Its antigen is currently unknown. The TCR sequence derives from a boy between 2 and 10 years old with acute lymphoblastic leukemia, due to receive a stem cell transplant. The sample consisted of PBMCs, taken before TCRalphabeta/CD19-depleted stem cell transplant.

This CDR3 is CSVVTAYEQYF. In nucleotides, the CDR3 is TGCAGCGTTGTGACAGCCTACGAGCAGTACTTC. The chain has TRBV29-1 and TRBJ2-7; D possibly corresponds to TRBD1 (5 bases). Per the germline V gene, CDR1 is SQVTM and CDR2 is ANQGSEA. The CDR3 is 11 amino acids. Trimming took 4 bases from V and 2 from J, leaving 6 bases between them.